Sequencing of this TCR beta chain was carried out in a study of T-cell reconstitution after alpha-beta-depleted transplantation in children. Whole-study results and caveats: It was surviving recipient T cells and thymic progenitors that gave some patients high TCRbeta diversity at day 60. Fresh T-cell production supplied most of the T-cell counts and diversity seen one year after transplant.

Germline V gene data show CDR1 as SNHLY and CDR2 as FYNNEI. V dropped 11 bases and J dropped 0 bases, with 14 bases sitting between them. The CDR3 contains 13 residues. Unique molecular identifiers were used to barcode this TCRbeta library. TCRdb redid the calling of the PCR reads with MiXCR, one entry per CDR3 protein. The data contain 900,000 or so distinct CDR3 sequences, 16% of them singletons. Details on this clonotype: The antigen remains unidentified.

Source: PBMCs, mostly from graft donor cells, taken 360 days after TCRalphabeta/CD19-depleted stem cell transplant. This chain connects TRBV2 to TRBJ2-7; D is perhaps TRBD1 or TRBD2 (5 bases each). This TCR derives from a male patient younger than 18 who had a stem cell transplant for acute lymphoblastic leukemia, so the T cells may come from the graft donor. In DNA form, the CDR3 reads TGTGCCGGAGGTGACAGCTACTCCTACGAGCAGTACTTC. The encoded protein is CAGGDSYSYEQYF.